This T cell receptor beta chain was sequenced during a study of T cell changes during pregnancy in multiple sclerosis. Using immunoSEQ multiplex PCR, the repertoire was profiled, and TCRdb retains in-frame clones only, with some absent. This table holds tens of thousands of clones, approximately 92% found once. The CDR3 is 14 residues long. The germline V gene encodes CDR1 SGDLS and CDR2 YYNGEE. The material sequenced was peripheral blood, taken in the third trimester of pregnancy. V and J are TRBV9 and TRBJ2-2, with a tentative D call TRBD2 (6 bases). The sequence derives from a female donor in good health, enrolled as a control in a pregnancy study. This CDR3 reads CATGRGEDTGELFF. The DNA of the CDR3 is TGTGCAACCGGGCGCGGGGAAGACACCGGGGAGCTGTTTTTT.